This T cell receptor (beta chain) was recovered during a study of T-cell memory formation after mild COVID-19. Study-level points and caveats: Contracting CD4+ clones sat mainly in CM and EM; CD8+ in EMRA.

This clonotype was detected many times. Its antigen is currently unknown. MiXCR, run by TCRdb on the 5' RACE reads, gives a single entry per CDR3 protein. In the table there are around 390,000 distinct CDR3 sequences, about 17% of which are singletons. Per the germline V gene, CDR1 is SGHRS and CDR2 is YFSETQ. The CDR3 runs to 16 residues. The V gene end was trimmed by 4 bases and the J gene end by 4 bases; junction bases not matched to a gene: 12. The TCR originated in a young man who had mild COVID-19 (a few samples of this study predate the infection). Cell type and time point are not known. The J gene is TRBJ2-3, the V gene TRBV5-1; 7 nucleotides line up with TRBD1. Sequencing input: PBMCs or a T cell subset sorted from them (not recorded which). The DNA for the CDR3 is TGCGCCAGCAGCCGCACAGGGGACGGTATCGCAGATACGCAGTATTTT. Translation: CASSRTGDGIADTQYF.